Listed here are 18 T cell receptor beta chains from one sample, sequenced in a study of blood T cell repertoires in COVID-19. Libraries were prepared by immunoSEQ multiplex PCR; TCRdb keeps only in-frame clonotypes and omits some of them. The data contain approximately 100,000 clones, 84% of them seen just once; the ten biggest clones take up under 8%. The sequenced sample was peripheral blood. The receptor set was obtained from a woman of 80 years or more with active or convalescent COVID-19.

The J gene is TRBJ1-4, the V gene TRBV7-9; 8 bases are a match to TRBD1. The CDR3 has 14 residues. CDR1 SEHNR and CDR2 FQNEAQ come from the germline V gene (reference sequence). V shed 2 bases, J shed 7 bases, and the junction held 3 bases outside the gene matches. The CDR3: CASSLNRGGEKLFF. In DNA form, the CDR3 reads TGTGCCAGCAGCTTAAACAGGGGGGGTGAAAAACTGTTTTTT.

The CDR3 coding sequence is TGTGCCAGCAGGTTAGCGGGAGATACGCAGTATTTT. Translated: CASRLAGDTQYF. The J gene is TRBJ2-3, the V gene TRBV28; 7 bases align to TRBD2. After removal of 6 bases from V and 5 bases from J, the junction contained 2 bases not matched to a gene. The CDR3 sequence is 12 residues long. The V gene's germline CDR1 is MDHEN and CDR2 SYDVKM.

The J gene is TRBJ2-2, the V gene TRBV27; 8 nucleotides line up with TRBD2. V gave up 9 bases and J gave up 0 bases; unmatched junction bases: 9. The CDR3 is 16 amino acids. Germline CDR1 MNHEY, CDR2 SMNVEV (reference sequence). CDR3 DNA sequence: TGTGCCAGTAGCGGGATGGTTGTTTCGAACACCGGGGAGCTGTTTTTT. Translated: CASSGMVVSNTGELFF.

CDR3 sequence: CASEIRGKAGELFF. CDR3 nucleotide sequence: TGTGCCAGCGAGATTAGGGGGAAGGCCGGGGAGCTGTTTTTT. The genes are TRBV21-1 and TRBJ2-2; the table's D call of TRBD1 was not tested on the DNA. TRBV21-1 is deemed a pseudogene. There are 14 residues in the CDR3.

The V and J genes are TRBV6-6 and TRBJ1-2; no clear D gene. This CDR3 has 12 amino acids. The germline V and J ends were trimmed by 7 bases and 8 bases, with 14 bases remaining between them. Germline CDR1 and CDR2: MNHNY and SVGAGI (reference sequence). CDR3 region: CASTHRVGGYTF. CDR3 bases: TGTGCCAGCACCCACCGGGTTGGCGGCTACACCTTC.

The rearrangement joins TRBV11-2 to TRBJ1-5, with unresolved D. The CDR3 has 14 amino acids. Trimming removed 1 base from V and 6 bases from J, with 10 bases in between. The germline V gene encodes CDR1 SGHAT and CDR2 FQNNGV. CDR3 residues: CASSLGPSGQPQHF. For the CDR3, the DNA is TGTGCCAGCAGCTTAGGACCCTCGGGTCAGCCCCAGCATTTT. Complete variable domain (other parts from reference TRBV11-2 and TRBJ1-5): EAGVAQSPRYKIIEKRQSVAFWCNPISGHATLYWYQQILGQGPKLLIQFQNNGVVDDSQLPKDRFSAERLKGVDSTLKIQPAKLEDSAVYLCASSLGPSGQPQHFGDGTRLSIL.

This clone is a singleton in its sample. This chain joins TRBV7-4 and TRBJ2-5; D perhaps matches TRBD2 (5 bases). Trimming shortened V by 1 base and J by 4 bases, and 19 bases separated the two germline ends. This CDR3 region has 17 residues. Germline V gene data show CDR1 as SGHVT and CDR2 as SQSDAQ. The CDR3 DNA is TGTGCCAGCAGCTTAGGTCCCACGGTCCTAGCCGTAGAGACCCAGTACTTC. It yields the protein CASSLGPTVLAVETQYF. The full variable domain, rest sourced from reference TRBV7-4 and TRBJ2-5, is GAGVSQSPRYKVAKRGRDVALRCDSISGHVTLYWYRQTLGQGSEVLTYSQSDAQRDKSGRPSGRFSAERPERSVSTLKIQRTEQGDSAVYLCASSLGPTVLAVETQYFGPGTRLLVL.

The rearrangement uses TRBV2 and TRBJ1-5; TRBD1 aligns across 7 bases. Trimming cost V 3 bases and J 7 bases; bases outside gene matches: 6. Germline V gives CDR1 SNHLY, CDR2 FYNNEI. The CDR3 is made up of 14 amino acids. The DNA for the CDR3 is TGTGCCAGCAGTGATGACAGGGTAAGACAGCCCCAGCATTTT. Its protein is CASSDDRVRQPQHF.

The chain joins TRBV24-1 to TRBJ1-3, with a possible D match to TRBD1 (5 bases). Trimming shortened V by 10 bases and J by 4 bases, and 10 bases separated the two germline ends. This CDR3 has 12 amino acids. The germline V gene has CDR1 KGHDR and CDR2 SFDVKD. The CDR3 sequence is CATQGYGNTIYF. The CDR3 nucleotides read TGTGCCACGCAGGGATACGGAAACACCATATATTTT.

The rearrangement uses TRBV18 and TRBJ1-3, with D unclear. Per the germline V gene, CDR1 is KGHSH and CDR2 is LQKENI. V was pared by 2 bases and J by 0 bases, with 8 bases between. There are 15 residues in the CDR3. The DNA for the CDR3 is TGTGCCAGCTCACCAGCACAGCTCTCTGGAAACACCATATATTTT. This sequence encodes CASSPAQLSGNTIYF.

The chain joins TRBV11-3 to TRBJ2-7; unclear D gene. Germline loops: CDR1 SGHNT, CDR2 YENEEA. CDR3 size: 13 residues. V was trimmed by 5 bases and J by 5 bases, leaving 13 bases between them. The DNA for the CDR3 is TGTGCCAGCAGCGCCGCCCCGAGGAACGAGCAGTACTTC. The encoded protein is CASSAAPRNEQYF.

Written as DNA, the CDR3 is TGCGCCAGCAGCCAAGTTGGACAGGCTGGGAACTATGGCTACACCTTC. It codes for CASSQVGQAGNYGYTF. V is TRBV4-1 and J is TRBJ1-2; 7 positions agree with TRBD1. The J segment lost 2 bases and the V segment lost 1 base, leaving 7 bases of the junction unmatched. The CDR3 runs to 16 residues. Germline CDR1 is MGHRA and CDR2 is YSYEKL.

V is TRBV6-5 and J is TRBJ2-7; no clear D. Trimming pared 8 bases from V and 4 bases from J, leaving 15 bases between. CDR1 is MNHEY, CDR2 SVGAGI, per germline. The CDR3 runs to 13 residues. CDR3 nucleotide sequence: TGTGCCAGCGTCCCTAGTGGTGGTTACGAGCAGTACTTC. Its protein is CASVPSGGYEQYF.

The chain joins TRBV7-3 to TRBJ2-2, with 10 nucleotides matching TRBD2. From germline, CDR1 is SGHTA and CDR2 FQGTGA. The CDR3 sequence is 16 residues long. V lost 5 bases and J lost 0; bases outside the gene matches: 3. CDR3 sequence reads: CASSRTSGANTGELFF. The DNA of the CDR3 is TGTGCCAGCAGCCGGACTAGCGGAGCGAACACCGGGGAGCTGTTTTTT.

DNA for the CDR3: TGCGCCAGCAGCCCCGGACAGGGGGATGGCTACACCTTC. This sequence encodes CASSPGQGDGYTF. V is TRBV5-1 and J is TRBJ1-2, with 10 nucleotides matching TRBD1. This CDR3 has 13 amino acids. Germline V gene sequence: CDR1 SGHRS, CDR2 YFSETQ. Trimming cost V 4 bases and J 6 bases; bases outside gene matches: 3.

A single count supports this clone. The V and J genes are TRBV19 and TRBJ2-4; 7 nucleotides match TRBD2. V trimming: 3 bases; J trimming: 0 bases; junction bases outside the gene matches: 5. The CDR3 runs 16 residues. Looked up from germline, CDR1 is LNHDA and CDR2 is SQIVND (reference sequence). CDR3 protein: CASSIGPGGAKNIQYF. The CDR3, as DNA: TGTGCCAGTAGTATCGGTCCGGGAGGAGCCAAAAACATTCAGTACTTC.

The chain carries TRBV5-4 and TRBJ2-1, with a possible D match to TRBD1 (5 bases). V lost 1 base to trimming and J lost 4 bases, with 12 bases between them. CDR3 length: 15 residues. Germline V CDR1 and CDR2: SGHNT, YYREEE (reference sequence). CDR3 residues: CASSLWSRGYNEQFF. The CDR3 DNA reads as TGTGCCAGCAGCTTGTGGTCTAGGGGTTACAATGAGCAGTTCTTC.

The J gene is TRBJ2-1, the V gene TRBV21-1; the table's D call of TRBD2 was not tested on the DNA. TRBV21-1 is a recognized pseudogene. The CDR3 totals 15 residues. CDR3 region: CASSKVGVAWDEQFF. The CDR3 DNA follows: TGTGCCAGCAGCAAAGTTGGGGTAGCGTGGGATGAGCAGTTCTTC.